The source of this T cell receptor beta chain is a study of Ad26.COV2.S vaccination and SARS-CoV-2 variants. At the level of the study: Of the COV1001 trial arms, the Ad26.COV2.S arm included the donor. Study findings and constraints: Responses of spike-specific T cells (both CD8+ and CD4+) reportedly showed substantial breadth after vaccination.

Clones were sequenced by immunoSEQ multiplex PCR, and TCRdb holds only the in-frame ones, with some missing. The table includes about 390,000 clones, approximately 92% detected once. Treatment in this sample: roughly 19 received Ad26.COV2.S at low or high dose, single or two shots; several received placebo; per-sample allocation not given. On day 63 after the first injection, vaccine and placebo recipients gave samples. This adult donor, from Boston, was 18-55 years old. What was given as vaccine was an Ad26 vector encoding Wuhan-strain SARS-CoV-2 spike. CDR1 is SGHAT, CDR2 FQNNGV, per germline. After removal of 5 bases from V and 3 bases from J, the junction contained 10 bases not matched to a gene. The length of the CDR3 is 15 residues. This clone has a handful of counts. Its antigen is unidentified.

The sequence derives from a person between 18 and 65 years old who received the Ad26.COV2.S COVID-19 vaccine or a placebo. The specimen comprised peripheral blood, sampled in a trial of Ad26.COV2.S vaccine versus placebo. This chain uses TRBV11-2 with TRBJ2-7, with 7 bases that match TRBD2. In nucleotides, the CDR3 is TGTGCCAGCAGCACATTCCGCGGGAGAAGCTACGAGCAGTACTTC. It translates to CASSTFRGRSYEQYF. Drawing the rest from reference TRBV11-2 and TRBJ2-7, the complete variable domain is EAGVAQSPRYKIIEKRQSVAFWCNPISGHATLYWYQQILGQGPKLLIQFQNNGVVDDSQLPKDRFSAERLKGVDSTLKIQPAKLEDSAVYLCASSTFRGRSYEQYFGPGTRLTVT.